Sequencing of this TCR beta chain was carried out in a study of blood T cells in healthy people across ages. Study information: For every two T cells, template switching captured about one barcoded beta molecule. Study results and limitations: Strongly correlated with naive T cell percentage was TCR beta diversity.

Alongside a J-beta primer mix, a sample-barcoded 5' primer served in a second PCR lasting roughly 7 to 12 cycles. Every single cDNA molecule received a tag from a template-switch adaptor with 12 random nucleotides. TCRdb itself ran the 5' RACE reads through MiXCR, one entry per CDR3 protein. The table has about 640,000 distinct CDR3 sequences, less than 45% seen once. Drawing of peripheral blood yielded approximately 10 milliliters from each donor. The table lists this clonotype with a few counts. What it binds is not known. The junction does not match germline at one end; this may be a read error. The CDR3 spans 15 residues. Per germline, CDR1 DFQATT and CDR2 SNEGSKA (reference sequence).

The TCR comes from an elderly man in good health. Sequenced input: blood. V and J are TRBV20-1 and TRBJ1-6, with D unclear. The CDR3 reads CSARARARTESPLHF. The DNA for the CDR3 is TGCAGTGCGAGAGCTCGGGCGCGGACGGAGTCACCCCTCCACTTT.